This entry lists 5 T cell receptor beta chains sequenced from one sample in a study of T cell responses to AZD1222 COVID-19 vaccine (dated by TCRdb to about 2021). In the paper's terms, the time point label means: baseline before first vaccination. Library preparation employed the immunoSEQ multiplex PCR assay. The immuneACCESS repertoire file appears here via TCRdb, limited to in-frame rearrangements. These files lack a portion of the clones; in checked studies, under half of the deficit traces to unresolved V genes, and the cause of the others is not known. The sample table lists about 97,000 clones, roughly 89% of them with a count of one. The ten largest clones capture 6.5% to 8% of the sample. Sequences were derived from peripheral blood, sampled on day 0 of AZD1222 vaccination. The source of these receptors is an adult in good health.

The chain recombines TRBV9 with TRBJ1-3; D uncertain. This CDR3 comprises 16 residues. CDR1 and CDR2 (germline): SGDLS, YYNGEE. V was pared by 0 bases and J by 1 base, with 11 bases between. The CDR3 DNA sequence: TGTGCCAGCAGCGTAGCTACGGCCGGGTCTGGAAACACCATATATTTT. This encodes CASSVATAGSGNTIYF.

The gene calls are TRBV18 and TRBJ2-7; 8 bases fit TRBD1. This CDR3 is built from 16 residues. The germline gives CDR1 KGHSH, CDR2 LQKENI. V lost 3 bases and J lost 5; bases outside the gene matches: 12. The CDR3 region is CASSPLTGGVSDEQYF. The CDR3 bases are TGTGCCAGCTCACCTCTCACAGGGGGTGTTTCCGACGAGCAGTACTTC. The full variable domain, rest sourced from reference TRBV18 and TRBJ2-7, is NAGVMQNPRHLVRRRGQEARLRCSPMKGHSHVYWYRQLPEEGLKFMVYLQKENIIDESGMPKERFSAEFPKEGPSILRIQQVVRGDSAAYFCASSPLTGGVSDEQYFGPGTRLTVT.

This chain joins TRBV7-3 and TRBJ2-1; no clear D gene. Trimming pared 5 bases from V and 3 bases from J, leaving 14 bases between. There are 15 residues in the CDR3. The V gene's germline CDR1 is SGHTA and CDR2 FQGTGA. Written as DNA, the CDR3 is TGTGCCAGCAGCCCGGGCAGCTGGTACTACAATGAGCAGTTCTTC. This codes for CASSPGSWYYNEQFF.

V gene TRBV9 combines with J gene TRBJ2-7, with 9 bases identical to TRBD1. CDR1 is SGDLS, CDR2 YYNGEE, per germline. This CDR3 contains 14 residues. J was trimmed by 2 bases and V by 3 bases; bases with no gene match: 3. CDR3 in DNA: TGTGCCAGCAGCGCCGGGACAGGGACCTACGAGCAGTACTTC. Protein sequence: CASSAGTGTYEQYF.

The chain is built from TRBV19 and TRBJ1-2, with a possible D match to TRBD1 (6 bases). This CDR3 region has 14 residues. Germline V gene sequence: CDR1 LNHDA, CDR2 SQIVND (reference sequence). The V end lost 6 bases, the J end lost 3 bases, and 14 bases lay between the germline ends. The CDR3 sequence: CASRTGGQDYGYTF. The DNA of the CDR3 is TGTGCCAGTAGGACGGGGGGGCAAGACTATGGCTACACCTTC. The full variable domain, in which reference TRBV19 and TRBJ1-2 provide the parts outside the CDR3, is DGGITQSPKYLFRKEGQNVTLSCEQNLNHDAMYWYRQDPGQGLRLIYYSQIVNDFQKGDIAEGYSVSREKKESFPLTVTSAQKNPTAFYLCASRTGGQDYGYTFGSGTRLTVV.